Detailed here is one T cell receptor (beta chain). What it binds is not known. Single viable CD3+CD4+CD8-CD45RO+ cells were sorted as the memory CD4+ T cells. Donors' CMV status reflects serum IgG against pp150, pp28, p38, p52. These data come from a study of memory CD4+ T cells and cytomegalovirus serostatus. Study observations and caveats: Of 150 to 200 reported CMV TCRbeta sequences, about 67 were found in memory CD4+ repertoires.

The protocol was immunoSEQ multiplex PCR, while the TCRdb copy is restricted to in-frame clones and leaves out a portion. The table lists under 50,000 clones, nearly 80% of them singletons. Germline values: CDR1 SGHDT, CDR2 YYEEEE. The CDR3 has 14 residues. V was clipped by 5 bases and J by 2 bases; unmatched bases: 6. This TCR was recovered from an adult in good health and CMV-seronegative. This chain links TRBV5-6 with TRBJ2-7, with TRBD1 matching 8 bases. Sequences were obtained from memory CD4+ T cells from blood. CDR3: CASSFNRGAYEQYF. CDR3 nucleotides: TGTGCCAGCAGTTTCAACAGGGGGGCCTACGAGCAGTACTTC.